Below, one TCR beta chain is given with its context. Only in-frame clones appear in the TCRdb table, and some are missing; sequencing was by immunoSEQ multiplex PCR. The sample has around 560,000 clones, about 95% seen once. Naive CD8 populations comprised CD45RO-negative cells positively selected for CCR7, excluding terminally differentiated effector memory CD45RA+ cells. This sample is drawn from a study of shared clonotypes between healthy human individuals. This CDR3 spans 15 amino acids. Germline assignment: CDR1 MDHEN and CDR2 SYDVKM. Losses at the gene ends were 3 bases for V and 5 bases for J; bases not matched to a gene: 8.

The TCR sequence derives from a woman aged 25-40 years in good health. The chain links TRBV28 to TRBJ2-5; 8 nucleotides match TRBD1. Sequenced sample: naive CD8+ T cells sorted from blood. The chain's CDR3 is CASSLRTGGLETQYF. CDR3 bases: TGTGCCAGCAGTTTGCGCACAGGGGGGTTGGAGACCCAGTACTTC.